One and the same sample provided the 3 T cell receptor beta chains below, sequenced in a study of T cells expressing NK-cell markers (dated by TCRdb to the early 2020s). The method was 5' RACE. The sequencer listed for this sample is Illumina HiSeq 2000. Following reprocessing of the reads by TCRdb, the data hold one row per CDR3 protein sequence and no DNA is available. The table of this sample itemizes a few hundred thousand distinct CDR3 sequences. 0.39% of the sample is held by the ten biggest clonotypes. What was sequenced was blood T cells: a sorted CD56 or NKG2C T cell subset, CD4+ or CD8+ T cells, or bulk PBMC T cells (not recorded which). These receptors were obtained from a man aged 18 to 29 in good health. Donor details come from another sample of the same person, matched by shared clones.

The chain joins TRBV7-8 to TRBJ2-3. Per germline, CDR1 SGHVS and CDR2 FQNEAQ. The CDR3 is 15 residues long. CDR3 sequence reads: CASRLGRIGTDTQYF.

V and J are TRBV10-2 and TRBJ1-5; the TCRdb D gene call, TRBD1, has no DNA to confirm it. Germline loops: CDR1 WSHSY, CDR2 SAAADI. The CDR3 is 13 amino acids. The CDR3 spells CASSDRGVQPQHF.

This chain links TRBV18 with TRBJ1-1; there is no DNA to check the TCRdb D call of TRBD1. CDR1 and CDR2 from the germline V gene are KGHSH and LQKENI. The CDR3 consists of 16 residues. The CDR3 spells CASSSLILDRDAEAFF.